These 23 T cell receptor beta chains originate from one sample sequenced in a study of cytomegalovirus exposure and HLA in healthy donors (TCRdb year 2017). The protocol used for the library was the immunoSEQ multiplex PCR assay. For the multiplex PCR, a mixture combining 60 forward primers for TCR Vbeta segments and 13 reverse primers for TCR Jbeta segments was used. Held by TCRdb, this immuneACCESS table contains in-frame sequences only and omits some clones. Under half of the omission traces to an unresolved V gene where checked; the cause of the rest is unknown. In all, the sample holds over 100,000 clones, and around 83% of those were seen once. The top ten constitute 2.5% to 3% of the sample. The sequenced material came from PBMCs. These receptors were collected from a woman in her late teens or twenties in good health and CMV-seropositive.

The CDR3 protein is CASSLLPGGVDEQFF. CDR3 DNA sequence: TGTGCCAGCAGCTTACTCCCAGGGGGAGTCGATGAGCAGTTCTTC. V is TRBV5-5 and J is TRBJ2-1; TRBD1 matches at 7 bases. With V trimmed by 2 bases and J by 8 bases, 10 bases remained unmatched. This CDR3 has 15 amino acids. Germline lookup yields CDR1 SGHKS and CDR2 YYEKEE (reference sequence).

In this sample, this clone turned up once. The chain carries TRBV27 and TRBJ2-1; TRBD1 is a possible D gene (5 bases). The V end lost 6 bases, the J end lost 0 bases, and 9 bases lay between the germline ends. The CDR3 is made up of 14 amino acids. The germline CDR1 and CDR2 sequences are MNHEY and SMNVEV (reference sequence). The CDR3 reads CASRDIDSYNEQFF. For the CDR3, the DNA is TGTGCCAGCAGGGACATAGACTCCTACAATGAGCAGTTCTTC.

The rearrangement joins TRBV25-1 to TRBJ2-1, with D maybe TRBD2 (5 bases). V was cut by 7 bases and J by 10 bases, with 14 bases left in between. Germline assignment: CDR1 MGHDK and CDR2 SYGVNS. This CDR3 has 12 amino acids. This CDR3 is CASTGRKDEQFF. The CDR3 DNA reads as TGTGCCAGCACGGGGAGAAAGGACGAGCAGTTCTTC. The full variable domain, completed using reference TRBV25-1 and TRBJ2-1, is EADIYQTPRYLVIGTGKKITLECSQTMGHDKMYWYQQDPGMELHLIHYSYGVNSTEKGDLSSESTVSRIRTEHFPLTLESARPSHTSQYLCASTGRKDEQFFGPGTRLTVL.

The chain joins TRBV19 to TRBJ1-1; the D is unclear. The germline V gene has CDR1 LNHDA and CDR2 SQIVND (reference sequence). The CDR3 is made up of 15 amino acids. With 5 bases removed from V and 0 bases from J, the gap between germline ends came to 13 bases. CDR3 protein: CASSPLQSMNTEAFF. The CDR3 DNA reads as TGTGCCAGTAGTCCACTACAAAGCATGAACACTGAAGCTTTCTTT. The full variable domain, rest sourced from reference TRBV19 and TRBJ1-1, is DGGITQSPKYLFRKEGQNVTLSCEQNLNHDAMYWYRQDPGQGLRLIYYSQIVNDFQKGDIAEGYSVSREKKESFPLTVTSAQKNPTAFYLCASSPLQSMNTEAFFGQGTRLTVV.

This chain connects TRBV9 to TRBJ1-3; D not certain. This CDR3 has 16 residues. CDR1 and CDR2 from the germline V gene are SGDLS and YYNGEE. V was pared by 0 bases and J by 4 bases, with 14 bases between. The CDR3 reads CASSVGDWEAGNTIYF. Here the CDR3 DNA reads TGTGCCAGCAGCGTAGGGGATTGGGAGGCAGGAAACACCATATATTTT.

For the CDR3, the DNA is TGTGCCAGCAGTGAAAACACCTATGGCTACACCTTC. Translated, it gives CASSENTYGYTF. V usage is TRBV2 and J usage is TRBJ1-2, with D unclear. V was pared by 2 bases and J by 4 bases, with 5 bases between. In germline, CDR1 is SNHLY, CDR2 FYNNEI. The length of the CDR3 is 12 residues.

The chain combines TRBV28 with TRBJ2-1, with a possible D match to TRBD2 (5 bases). Germline CDR1 and CDR2: MDHEN and SYDVKM. The CDR3 length is 14 residues. V dropped 6 bases and J dropped 3 bases, with 12 bases sitting between them. The CDR3 spells CASSRGRNYNEQFF. As DNA, the CDR3 is TGTGCCAGCAGCCGCGGGCGGAACTACAATGAGCAGTTCTTC.

As concerns this clone: At one boundary the junction diverges from the germline segment, which might be a read error. The V gene is TRBV7-9, the J gene TRBJ2-2, with D uncertain. Germline-derived CDR1 and CDR2 are SEHNR and FQNEAQ (reference sequence). The CDR3 is 12 amino acids. The CDR3 DNA is TGTTCCAGCAGCCGAGATACCGGGGAGCTGTTTTTT. It specifies CSSSRDTGELFF.

The CDR3 protein is CASSESGGSDTQYF. The CDR3 nucleotides read TGTGCCAGCAGTGAGTCCGGGGGGTCAGATACGCAGTATTTT. The chain carries TRBV6-4 and TRBJ2-3; 7 bases line up with TRBD2. V was pared by 3 bases and J by 4 bases, with 4 bases of the junction left unmatched. CDR1 is MRHNA, CDR2 SNTAGT, per germline. The CDR3 is made up of 14 amino acids.

The chain couples TRBV15 to TRBJ2-3; TRBD1 is a possible D gene (5 bases). Germline assignment: CDR1 LNHNV and CDR2 YYDKDF (reference sequence). CDR3 length: 15 residues. V was clipped by 1 base and J by 3 bases, with 11 bases between them. The CDR3 DNA follows: TGTGCCACCAGCAGAGCGCGACAGTTTACAGATACGCAGTATTTT. This gives the protein CATSRARQFTDTQYF.

The chain joins TRBV13 to TRBJ1-3; weak D call: TRBD1 (6 bases). The CDR3 extends over 15 amino acids. The germline V gene encodes CDR1 PRHDT and CDR2 FYEKMQ (reference sequence). V lost 10 bases and J 1 base, leaving 17 bases between the germline ends. Written as DNA, the CDR3 is TGTGCCAACAGAGATACAGGGTTTTCTGGAAACACCATATATTTT. It specifies CANRDTGFSGNTIYF. The full variable domain, completed using reference TRBV13 and TRBJ1-3, is AAGVIQSPRHLIKEKRETATLKCYPIPRHDTVYWYQQGPGQDPQFLISFYEKMQSDKGSIPDRFSAQQFSDYHSELNMSSLELGDSALYFCANRDTGFSGNTIYFGEGSWLTVV.

This clone showed up just a few times. V and J are TRBV23-1 and TRBJ2-1; 7 bases line up with TRBD1. TRBV23-1 is flagged as an ORF with uncertain function. V was clipped by 4 bases and J by 6 bases; unmatched bases: 9. The CDR3 has 15 residues. As DNA, the CDR3 is TGCGCCAGCAGTCCTTGGGACAGAACCTGCAATGAGCAGTTCTTC. Its protein is CASSPWDRTCNEQFF.

This chain joins TRBV27 and TRBJ2-1, with a possible D match to TRBD1 (5 bases). The CDR3 runs 16 residues. V was pared by 5 bases and J by 2 bases, with 16 bases between. Germline lookup yields CDR1 MNHEY and CDR2 SMNVEV (reference sequence). CDR3 region: CASSIRPGIAYNEQFF. The CDR3 coding sequence is TGTGCCAGCAGTATTAGGCCAGGGATCGCCTACAATGAGCAGTTCTTC.

The sample holds a few counts of this clone. The CDR3 sequence is CASSLWAYEQYF. The DNA for the CDR3 is TGTGCCAGCAGCTTGTGGGCGTACGAGCAGTACTTC. The V gene is TRBV5-6, the J gene TRBJ2-7, with no clear D. CDR1 is SGHDT and CDR2 is YYEEEE in the germline V gene. This CDR3 region has 12 residues. The V end lost 1 base, the J end lost 4 bases, and 6 bases lay between the germline ends.

The CDR3: CASSTPGTSLRSTDTQYF. Here the CDR3 DNA reads TGTGCCAGTAGTACCCCCGGGACTAGCCTACGAAGCACAGATACGCAGTATTTT. The chain couples TRBV19 to TRBJ2-3, with TRBD2 identical over 9 bases. The CDR3 sequence is 18 residues long. The V gene end was trimmed by 4 bases and the J gene end by 0 bases; junction bases not matched to a gene: 11. Germline CDR1 reads LNHDA; CDR2 reads SQIVND (reference sequence).

The rearrangement joins TRBV4-1 to TRBJ2-7; TRBD2 is a possible D gene (6 bases). V shed 1 base and J shed 3 bases, with 13 bases lying between them. The CDR3 covers 15 residues. Germline V gives CDR1 MGHRA, CDR2 YSYEKL. CDR3 bases: TGCGCCAGCAGCCAAGCCCCAGCGGGCGGCTACGAGCAGTACTTC. Its translation is CASSQAPAGGYEQYF.

The chain combines TRBV6-1 with TRBJ2-7, with 7 bases aligning to TRBD1. V lost 6 bases and J lost 5; bases outside the gene matches: 7. The CDR3 length is 13 residues. The germline V gene encodes CDR1 MNHNS and CDR2 SASEGT. CDR3 DNA: TGTGCCAGCAGCGAGACAGGGTTCAACGAGCAGTACTTC. Its protein is CASSETGFNEQYF.

This clone was observed a few times. The chain employs TRBV12-5 and TRBJ2-7; 8 bases are shared with TRBD2. Germline loops: CDR1 LGHNT, CDR2 FRNRAP. This CDR3 region has 19 residues. The V gene end was trimmed by 0 bases and the J gene end by 3 bases; junction bases not matched to a gene: 16. CDR3 DNA sequence: TGTGCTAGTGGTTTGGTACTCCTACCCTTGGGTAGCGGGAACTACGAGCAGTACTTC. Amino acid sequence: CASGLVLLPLGSGNYEQYF.

V is TRBV6-1 and J is TRBJ1-2; D not resolved. Trimming stripped 4 bases from V and 8 bases from J, with 17 bases between. The CDR3 spans 14 residues. Germline V lookup: CDR1 MNHNS, CDR2 SASEGT. For the CDR3, the DNA is TGTGCCAGCAGTGGGTTCGGGGTGAGGGAGGGCTACACCTTC. It yields the protein CASSGFGVREGYTF.

The chain links TRBV19 to TRBJ1-4; 9 nucleotides line up with TRBD1. The CDR3 loop spans 15 amino acids. The germline V gene has CDR1 LNHDA and CDR2 SQIVND (reference sequence). The trim removed 3 bases at V and 7 bases at J, leaving 6 bases unmatched. CDR3 loop: CASSMPGQGGEKLFF. CDR3 DNA: TGTGCCAGTAGTATGCCGGGACAGGGTGGTGAAAAACTGTTTTTT.

The rearrangement uses TRBV29-1 and TRBJ1-2; TRBD1 aligns across 9 bases. Germline CDR1 reads SQVTM; CDR2 reads ANQGSEA. This CDR3 region has 15 residues. J gave up 7 bases and V 3 bases, and 12 bases lay outside the gene matches. The CDR3, as DNA: TGCAGCGTTGAGTCGACAGGGGGGCCGATAGGTGGCTACACCTTC. It is translated as CSVESTGGPIGGYTF.

In nucleotides, the CDR3 is TGTGCCAGCAGCTTAGAAGCGGGGGACCCCTACGAGCAGTACTTC. Its translation is CASSLEAGDPYEQYF. This rearrangement joins TRBV7-9 to TRBJ2-7, with TRBD2 matching 8 bases. Germline lookup yields CDR1 SEHNR and CDR2 FQNEAQ (reference sequence). The CDR3 is made up of 15 amino acids. V was pared by 1 base and J by 2 bases, with 4 bases of the junction left unmatched. Full variable domain (missing parts from reference TRBV7-9 and TRBJ2-7): DTGVSQNPRHKITKRGQNVTFRCDPISEHNRLYWYRQTLGQGPEFLTYFQNEAQLEKSRLLSDRFSAERPKGSFSTLEIQRTEQGDSAMYLCASSLEAGDPYEQYFGPGTRLTVT.

This clone appeared once. The rearrangement links TRBV7-9 to TRBJ2-3; TRBD2 aligns across 7 bases. The V gene end was trimmed by 5 bases and the J gene end by 4 bases; junction bases not matched to a gene: 3. This CDR3 region has 13 residues. CDR1 is SEHNR, CDR2 FQNEAQ, per germline (reference sequence). The DNA of the CDR3 is TGTGCCAGCAGCCCGGCGGGGGCAGATACGCAGTATTTT. Translation: CASSPAGADTQYF.